This T cell receptor beta chain is from a study of T cell responses to AZD1222 COVID-19 vaccine. At the level of the study: Investigators merged groups given second doses at roughly 4 or roughly 12 weeks.

Data came from immunoSEQ multiplex PCR; TCRdb stores just in-frame clones and leaves some out. Altogether some 130,000 clones are present, 70% to 90% being singletons, with the ten largest covering 1.9%. Study findings and constraints: Possibly, clonal diversity was underestimated; donors were largely white British and included more females. Baseline seropositivity occurred in only a handful of AZD1222 recipients. In all cases, repertoires were sampled only after the peak T cell response.

Germline CDR1 reads LNHDA; CDR2 reads SQIVND (reference sequence). The CDR3 is 15 residues long. V lost 5 bases and J lost 3, with 14 bases in between. Regarding this clone: The antigen is unknown.

The material sequenced was peripheral blood, taken on day 0 of AZD1222 vaccination. The TCR sequence derives from an adult in good health. The chain uses TRBV19 and TRBJ2-1, with D perhaps TRBD1 (5 bases). In DNA form, the CDR3 reads TGTGCCAGTAGTCCCTATCGAGACAGCTACAATGAGCAGTTCTTC. Translated, it gives CASSPYRDSYNEQFF. Full variable domain (rest looked up from reference TRBV19 and TRBJ2-1): DGGITQSPKYLFRKEGQNVTLSCEQNLNHDAMYWYRQDPGQGLRLIYYSQIVNDFQKGDIAEGYSVSREKKESFPLTVTSAQKNPTAFYLCASSPYRDSYNEQFFGPGTRLTVL.